The sequence of this T cell receptor (beta chain) was determined in a study of T-cell reconstitution after alpha-beta-depleted transplantation in children. This clonotype was observed at least ten times. Preparation of the TCRbeta library was carried out with unique molecular identifiers. TCRdb fed the PCR reads into MiXCR, producing one record per CDR3 protein. The sample lists some 490,000 distinct CDR3 sequences; roughly an eighth were seen once. CDR1 is SGHTA, CDR2 FQGNSA, per germline. Trimming shortened V by 5 bases and J by 7 bases, and 21 bases separated the two germline ends. This CDR3 is built from 15 residues.

This chain uses TRBV7-2 with TRBJ2-7, with D unclear. The receptor's source is a human donor who donated a stem cell graft to a child with combined immunodeficiency. This specimen consisted of PBMCs from the stem cell graft donor, obtained from the stem cell graft. The CDR3 DNA reads as TGTGCCAGCAGCGGCACCCTAGGCCCTTGGGGTGAGCAGTACTTC. Its translation: CASSGTLGPWGEQYF.